This T cell receptor (beta chain) was sequenced in a study of cytotoxic CD8 clonotypes in ibrutinib-treated CLL. Trimming cost V 2 bases and J 1 base, with 10 bases left between them. From germline, CDR1 is SGHRS and CDR2 YFSETQ. The CDR3 runs to 14 residues. This clone was detected a few times. Its antigen is as yet unknown. The study's findings and limits: Clonality went higher at ibrutinib response and then dropped back toward baseline at progression. Samples were collected at differing times from sustained-remission and progressing patients.

About 2.2 micrograms of genomic DNA (from cryopreserved PBMCs) were used for TCR beta libraries. Sequencing was performed with immunoSEQ multiplex PCR; in TCRdb, only in-frame clones are kept and a portion is missing. The sample holds hundreds of thousands of clones, around 66% seen once. This clonotype was sampled from a human donor with chronic lymphocytic leukemia. The material sequenced was PBMCs, taken after 36 months of ibrutinib treatment. J is TRBJ2-7 and V is TRBV5-1; TRBD2 might be the D (6 bases). CDR3 bases: TGCGCCAGCAGCTTACCGGGACTTTCCTACGAGCAGTACTTC. It encodes CASSLPGLSYEQYF.